Shown below are 7 T cell receptor beta chains from a single sample sequenced in a study of identifying expanded T cells in peripheral blood. The method was immunoSEQ multiplex PCR; TCRdb's version includes in-frame clones alone and lacks a portion of them. The repertoire holds 60,000 to 70,000 clones, with more than 75% as singletons. Sequenced: blood. Receptors were obtained from a person aged 18 to 69 in good health.

The gene calls are TRBV23-1 and TRBJ2-1, with 14 nucleotides matching TRBD2. TRBV23-1 is given ORF status, its function remaining uncertain. The CDR3 runs to 20 residues. Trimming took 6 bases from V and 6 from J; bases not matched to a gene: 19. In DNA form, the CDR3 reads TGCGCCAGCAGACCGCTAACCGGGACTAGCGGGAGCCCCCCGGGCAATGAGCAGTTCTTC. Its protein product is CASRPLTGTSGSPPGNEQFF.

The V call is TRBV18, the J call TRBJ2-7; 8 bases map to TRBD2. The CDR3 extends over 14 amino acids. The junction had 0 bases not matched to a gene; V was cut back by 2 bases and J by 0 bases. Germline V lookup: CDR1 KGHSH, CDR2 LQKENI. The CDR3 region is CASSPSGSSYEQYF. In DNA, the CDR3 is TGTGCCAGCTCACCAAGCGGGAGCTCCTACGAGCAGTACTTC.

The V gene is TRBV6-6, the J gene TRBJ2-7; D not certain. This CDR3 region has 13 residues. With 5 bases removed from V and 0 bases from J, the gap between germline ends came to 8 bases. The germline CDR1 and CDR2 sequences are MNHNY and SVGAGI (reference sequence). CDR3 sequence: CASSLRFSYEQYF. CDR3 sequence (DNA): TGTGCCAGCAGTCTCAGGTTCTCCTACGAGCAGTACTTC.

The CDR3 DNA sequence: TGTGCCAGCAGCCCCGCCGTGGGGAATCGAAACGAAAAACTGTTTTTT. Protein product: CASSPAVGNRNEKLFF. This chain joins TRBV9 and TRBJ1-4; D call uncertain. Germline CDR1 is SGDLS and CDR2 is YYNGEE. V lost 4 bases to trimming and J lost 8 bases, with 21 bases between them. This CDR3 has 16 residues.

The chain couples TRBV13 to TRBJ1-5; no clear D. The CDR3 runs 13 residues. Germline values: CDR1 PRHDT, CDR2 FYEKMQ (reference sequence). V was cut by 5 bases and J by 4 bases, with 9 bases left in between. Here the CDR3 reads CASSLTENQPQHF. CDR3 nucleotides: TGTGCCAGCAGCCTTACAGAGAATCAGCCCCAGCATTTT.

V usage is TRBV27 and J usage is TRBJ2-7, with D unclear. Germline-derived CDR1 and CDR2 are MNHEY and SMNVEV (reference sequence). The V end lost 10 bases, the J end lost 4 bases, and 11 bases lay between the germline ends. The CDR3 spans 11 residues. The CDR3 region has the DNA TGTGCCACTGGGGATCCTTACGAGCAGTACTTC. Protein: CATGDPYEQYF.

The chain carries TRBV30 and TRBJ2-1; D may match TRBD1 or TRBD2 (5 bases each). Trimming took 2 bases from V and 3 from J, leaving 11 bases between them. The CDR3 loop spans 14 amino acids. Germline CDR1 and CDR2: GTSNPN and SVGIG (reference sequence). CDR3 in amino acids: CAWSLWGSYNEQFF. The CDR3 nucleotides read TGTGCCTGGAGTCTTTGGGGGAGCTACAATGAGCAGTTCTTC.